The following is a T cell receptor beta chain sequence with its context. The antigen is not known. The data belong to a study of human versus mouse CDR3 diversity and MHC coevolution. For the study at large: Valid reads per sample ranged from roughly 0.6 x 10^7 to 1.6 x 10^7.

Regarding the study as a whole: In humans, T-cell selection involved over 5 MHC II alleles. Among all groups, most of the three human donors showed least clonal inequality.

The J segment lost 3 bases and the V segment lost 4 bases, leaving 4 bases of the junction unmatched. The CDR3 sequence is 16 residues long. Germline V gene lookup returns CDR1 MNHEY and CDR2 SVGAGI. TCRdb keeps only in-frame clones here, not all; method: immunoSEQ multiplex PCR. This table holds approximately 81,000 clones, 85% to 95% found once. This receptor was obtained from a person aged 25 to 75 in good health. This chain joins TRBV6-5 and TRBJ2-1, with TRBD2 matching over 12 bases. The material sequenced was naive CD4+ T cells from blood. Subset: CD45RO-negative CD62L-positive naive CD4 T cells. This chain's CDR3 is CASSSLGLAGYNEQFF. DNA of the CDR3: TGTGCCAGCAGTTCCTTGGGACTAGCGGGCTACAATGAGCAGTTCTTC.